This T cell receptor (beta chain) was retrieved from a study of response to subunit inactivated influenza vaccine. This clonotype was seen a handful of times. Its antigen is not identified. Points from the study as a whole: Few new T cells, the authors suggested, are recruited by each seasonal influenza vaccination.

TCRdb passed the RT-PCR reads through MiXCR, listing each CDR3 protein once. The table shows about 620,000 distinct CDR3 sequences, with approximately 12% occurring only once. This TCR came from a man aged 50-59 years who received an inactivated influenza vaccine. Specimen: PBMCs from blood, collected on the day of vaccination.

CDR3 coding DNA: TGTGCCACCAGCAGAAACCTAGAGCGAGCGGCGGGGGAGCAGTACTTC. This sequence encodes CATSRNLERAAGEQYF. This rearrangement joins TRBV15 to TRBJ2-7, with D perhaps TRBD2 (6 bases). The germline V gene has CDR1 LNHNV and CDR2 YYDKDF (reference sequence). V dropped 2 bases and J dropped 7 bases, with 21 bases sitting between them. The CDR3 is 16 residues long.